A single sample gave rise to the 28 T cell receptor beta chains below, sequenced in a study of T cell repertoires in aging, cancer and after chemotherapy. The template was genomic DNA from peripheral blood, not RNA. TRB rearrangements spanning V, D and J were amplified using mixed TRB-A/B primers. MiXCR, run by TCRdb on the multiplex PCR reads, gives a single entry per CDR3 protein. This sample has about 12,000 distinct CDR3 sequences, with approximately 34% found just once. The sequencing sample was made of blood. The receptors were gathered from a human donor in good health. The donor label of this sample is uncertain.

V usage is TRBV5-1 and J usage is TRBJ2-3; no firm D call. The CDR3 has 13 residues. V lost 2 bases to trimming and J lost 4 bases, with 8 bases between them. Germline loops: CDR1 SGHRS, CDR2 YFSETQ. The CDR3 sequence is CASSLEKPDTQYF. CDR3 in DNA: TGCGCCAGCAGCTTAGAGAAACCAGATACGCAGTATTTT.

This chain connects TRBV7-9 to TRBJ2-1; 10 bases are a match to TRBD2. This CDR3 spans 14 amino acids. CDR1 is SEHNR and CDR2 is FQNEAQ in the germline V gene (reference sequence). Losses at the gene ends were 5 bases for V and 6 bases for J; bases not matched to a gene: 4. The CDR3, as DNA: TGTGCCAGCAGCCAAGCGGGGGGGCCCAATGAGCAGTTCTTC. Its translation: CASSQAGGPNEQFF.

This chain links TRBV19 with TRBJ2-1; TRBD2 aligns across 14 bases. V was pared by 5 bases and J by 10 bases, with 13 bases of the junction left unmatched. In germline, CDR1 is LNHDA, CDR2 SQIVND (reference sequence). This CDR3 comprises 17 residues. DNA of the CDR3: TGTGCCAGTAGTCGAACAACCGGGACTAGCGGGAGAGGGGAGCAGTTCTTC. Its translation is CASSRTTGTSGRGEQFF.

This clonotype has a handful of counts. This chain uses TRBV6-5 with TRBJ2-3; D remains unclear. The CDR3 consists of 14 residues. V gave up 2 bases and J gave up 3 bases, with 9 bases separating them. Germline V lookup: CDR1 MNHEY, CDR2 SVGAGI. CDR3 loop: CASSYEAITDTQYF. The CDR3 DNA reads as TGTGCCAGCAGTTACGAGGCCATTACAGATACGCAGTATTTT.

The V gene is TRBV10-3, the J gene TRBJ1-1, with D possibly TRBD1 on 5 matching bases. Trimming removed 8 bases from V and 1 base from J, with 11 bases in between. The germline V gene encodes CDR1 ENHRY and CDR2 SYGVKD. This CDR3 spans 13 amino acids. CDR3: CAIGKQANTEAFF. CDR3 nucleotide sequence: TGTGCCATCGGAAAACAGGCGAACACTGAAGCTTTCTTT.

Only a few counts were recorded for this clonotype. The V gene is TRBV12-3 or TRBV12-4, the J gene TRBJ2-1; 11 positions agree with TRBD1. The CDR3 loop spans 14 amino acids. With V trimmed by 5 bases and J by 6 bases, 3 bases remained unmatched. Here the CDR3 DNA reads TGTGCCAGCAGTATCGGACAGGGGGCCAATGAGCAGTTCTTC. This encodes CASSIGQGANEQFF.

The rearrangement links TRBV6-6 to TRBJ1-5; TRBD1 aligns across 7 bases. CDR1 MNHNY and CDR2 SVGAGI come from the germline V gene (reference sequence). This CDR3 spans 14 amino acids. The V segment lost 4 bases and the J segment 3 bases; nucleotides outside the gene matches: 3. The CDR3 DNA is TGTGCCAGCAGTTCGGGACAGACCAATCAGCCCCAGCATTTT. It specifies CASSSGQTNQPQHF.

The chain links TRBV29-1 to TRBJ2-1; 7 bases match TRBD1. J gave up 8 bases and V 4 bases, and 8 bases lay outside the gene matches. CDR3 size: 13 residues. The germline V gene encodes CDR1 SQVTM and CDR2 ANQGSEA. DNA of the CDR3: TGCAGCGTTGGCGGGCAAGGGGGCTATGAGCAGTTCTTC. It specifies CSVGGQGGYEQFF.

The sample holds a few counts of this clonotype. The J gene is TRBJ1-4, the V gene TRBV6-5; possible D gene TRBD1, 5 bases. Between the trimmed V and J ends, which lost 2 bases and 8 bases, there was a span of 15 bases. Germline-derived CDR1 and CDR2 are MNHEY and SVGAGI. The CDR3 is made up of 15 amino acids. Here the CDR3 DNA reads TGTGCCAGCAGTTACCTGGGGCCAGTTGGGGAAAAACTGTTTTTT. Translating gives CASSYLGPVGEKLFF.

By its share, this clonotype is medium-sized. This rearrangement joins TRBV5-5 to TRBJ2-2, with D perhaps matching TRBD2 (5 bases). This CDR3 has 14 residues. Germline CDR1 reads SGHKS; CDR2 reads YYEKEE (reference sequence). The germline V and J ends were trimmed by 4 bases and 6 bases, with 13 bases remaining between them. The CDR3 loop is CASSPRIAPGELFF. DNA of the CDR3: TGTGCCAGCAGCCCGAGGATAGCGCCCGGGGAGCTGTTTTTT.

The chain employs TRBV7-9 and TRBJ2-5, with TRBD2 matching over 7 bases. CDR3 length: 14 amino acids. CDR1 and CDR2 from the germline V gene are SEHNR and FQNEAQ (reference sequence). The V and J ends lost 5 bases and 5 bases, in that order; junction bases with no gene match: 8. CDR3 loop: CASSLTSDYETQYF. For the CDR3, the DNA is TGTGCCAGCAGCCTCACTAGCGATTACGAGACCCAGTACTTC.

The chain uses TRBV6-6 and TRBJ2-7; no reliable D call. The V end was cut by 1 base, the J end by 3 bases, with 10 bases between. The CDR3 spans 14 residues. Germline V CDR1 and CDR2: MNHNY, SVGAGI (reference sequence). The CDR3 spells CASSYLDTYYEQYF. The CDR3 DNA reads TGTGCCAGCAGTTACTTAGACACTTACTACGAGCAGTACTTC.

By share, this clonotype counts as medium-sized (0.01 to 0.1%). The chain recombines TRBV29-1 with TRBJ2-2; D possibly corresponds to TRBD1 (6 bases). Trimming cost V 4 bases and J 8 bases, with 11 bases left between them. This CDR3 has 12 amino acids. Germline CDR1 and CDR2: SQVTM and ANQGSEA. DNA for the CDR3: TGCAGCGTTGTGGGGGCTTCGGGGGAGCTGTTTTTT. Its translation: CSVVGASGELFF.

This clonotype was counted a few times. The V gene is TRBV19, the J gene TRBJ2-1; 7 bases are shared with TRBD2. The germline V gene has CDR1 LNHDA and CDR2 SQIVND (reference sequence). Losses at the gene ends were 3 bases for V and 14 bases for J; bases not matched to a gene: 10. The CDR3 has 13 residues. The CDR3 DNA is TGTGCCAGTAGTATGGGGGGGGGACGAGGGGAGTTCTTC. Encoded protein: CASSMGGGRGEFF.

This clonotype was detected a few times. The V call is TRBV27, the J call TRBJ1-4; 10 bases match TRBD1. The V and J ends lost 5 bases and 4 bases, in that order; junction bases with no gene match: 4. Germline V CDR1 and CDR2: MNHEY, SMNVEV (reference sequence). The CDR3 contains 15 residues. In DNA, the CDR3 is TGTGCCAGCAGTACCCGGGACAGGGGTAATGAAAAACTGTTTTTT. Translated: CASSTRDRGNEKLFF.

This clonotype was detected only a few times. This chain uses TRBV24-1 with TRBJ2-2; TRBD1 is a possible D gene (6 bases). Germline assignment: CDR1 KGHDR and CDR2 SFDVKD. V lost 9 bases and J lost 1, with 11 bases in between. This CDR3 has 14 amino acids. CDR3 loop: CATRQAENTGELFF. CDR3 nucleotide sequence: TGTGCCACCCGACAGGCAGAGAACACCGGGGAGCTGTTTTTT.

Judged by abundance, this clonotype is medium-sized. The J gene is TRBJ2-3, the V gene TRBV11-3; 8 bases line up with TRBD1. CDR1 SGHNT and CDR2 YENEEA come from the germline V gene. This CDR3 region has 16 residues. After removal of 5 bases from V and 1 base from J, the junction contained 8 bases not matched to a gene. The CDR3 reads CASSPRQGTGTDTQYF. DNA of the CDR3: TGTGCCAGCAGCCCGCGACAGGGGACGGGCACAGATACGCAGTATTTT.

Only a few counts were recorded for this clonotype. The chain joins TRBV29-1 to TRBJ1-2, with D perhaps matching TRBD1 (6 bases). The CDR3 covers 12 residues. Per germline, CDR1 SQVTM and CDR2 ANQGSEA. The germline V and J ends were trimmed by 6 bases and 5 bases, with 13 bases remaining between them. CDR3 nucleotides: TGCAGCGTCGTCCGGGACACTTATGGCTACACCTTC. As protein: CSVVRDTYGYTF.

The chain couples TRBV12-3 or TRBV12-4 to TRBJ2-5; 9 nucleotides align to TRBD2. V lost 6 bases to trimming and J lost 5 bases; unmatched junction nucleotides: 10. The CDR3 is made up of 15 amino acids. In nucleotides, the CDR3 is TGTGCCAGCAGGCGGGAGGGGAACGGATATGAGACCCAGTACTTC. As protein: CASRREGNGYETQYF.

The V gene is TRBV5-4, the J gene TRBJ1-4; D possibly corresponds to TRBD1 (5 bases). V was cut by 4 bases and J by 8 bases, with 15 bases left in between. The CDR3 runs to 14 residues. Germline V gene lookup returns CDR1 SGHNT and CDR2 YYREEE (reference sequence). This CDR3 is CASSPGTKREKLFF. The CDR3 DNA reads TGTGCCAGCAGCCCCGGGACGAAGAGGGAAAAACTGTTTTTT.

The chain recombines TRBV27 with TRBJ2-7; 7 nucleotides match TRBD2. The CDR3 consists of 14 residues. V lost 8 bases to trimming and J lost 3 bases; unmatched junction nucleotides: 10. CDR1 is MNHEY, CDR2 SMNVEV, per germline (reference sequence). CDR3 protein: CASRNGGEGYEQYF. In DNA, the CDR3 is TGTGCCAGCCGAAACGGAGGGGAGGGCTACGAGCAGTACTTC.

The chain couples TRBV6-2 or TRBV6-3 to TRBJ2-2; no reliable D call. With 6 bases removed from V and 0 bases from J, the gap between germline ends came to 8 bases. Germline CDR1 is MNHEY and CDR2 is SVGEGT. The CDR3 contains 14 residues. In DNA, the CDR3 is TGTGCCAGCAGAGGTGGCGCGAACACCGGGGAGCTGTTTTTT. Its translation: CASRGGANTGELFF.

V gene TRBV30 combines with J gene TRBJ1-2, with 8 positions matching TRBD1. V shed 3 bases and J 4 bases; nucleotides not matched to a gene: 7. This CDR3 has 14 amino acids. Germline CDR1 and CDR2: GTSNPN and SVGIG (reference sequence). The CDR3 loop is CAWRKRDRSYGYTF. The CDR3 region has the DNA TGTGCCTGGAGAAAAAGGGACAGGAGCTATGGCTACACCTTC. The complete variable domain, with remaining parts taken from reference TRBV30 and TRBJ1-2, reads SQTIHQWPATLVQPVGSPLSLECTVEGTSNPNLYWYRQAAGRGLQLLFYSVGIGQISSEVPQNLSASRPQDRQFILSSKKLLLSDSGFYLCAWRKRDRSYGYTFGSGTRLTVV.

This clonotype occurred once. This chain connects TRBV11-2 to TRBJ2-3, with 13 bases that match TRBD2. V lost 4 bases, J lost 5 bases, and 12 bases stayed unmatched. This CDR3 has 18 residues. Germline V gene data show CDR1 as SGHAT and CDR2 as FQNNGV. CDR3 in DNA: TGTGCCAGCAGCTGGAACCCGTCTACTAGCGGGGGGGGAGATACGCAGTATTTT. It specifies CASSWNPSTSGGGDTQYF.

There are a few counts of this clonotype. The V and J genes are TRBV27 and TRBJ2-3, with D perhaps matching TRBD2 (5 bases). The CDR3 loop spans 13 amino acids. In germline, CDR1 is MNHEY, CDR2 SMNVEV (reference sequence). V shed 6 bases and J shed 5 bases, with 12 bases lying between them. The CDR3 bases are TGTGCCAGCAGGGAGTGGGCGGGAGATACGCAGTATTTT. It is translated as CASREWAGDTQYF.

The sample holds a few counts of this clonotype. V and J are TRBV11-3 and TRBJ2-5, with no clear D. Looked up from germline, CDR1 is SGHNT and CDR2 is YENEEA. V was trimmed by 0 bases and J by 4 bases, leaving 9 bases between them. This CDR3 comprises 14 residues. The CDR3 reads CASSLEGGLETQYF. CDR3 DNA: TGTGCCAGCAGCTTAGAGGGCGGCCTAGAGACCCAGTACTTC.

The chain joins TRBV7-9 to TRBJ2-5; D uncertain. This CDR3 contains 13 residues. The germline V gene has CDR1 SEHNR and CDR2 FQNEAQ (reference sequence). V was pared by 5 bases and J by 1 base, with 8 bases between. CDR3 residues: CASSHDFQETQYF. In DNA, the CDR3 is TGTGCCAGCAGCCATGACTTCCAAGAGACCCAGTACTTC.

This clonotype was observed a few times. The CDR3 sequence: CASSSGAGTATDTQYF. As DNA, the CDR3 is TGTGCCAGCAGTTCCGGGGCGGGGACAGCCACAGATACGCAGTATTTT. This chain joins TRBV5-6 and TRBJ2-3, with D possibly TRBD1 on 7 matching bases. Germline CDR1 reads SGHDT; CDR2 reads YYEEEE. This CDR3 has 16 amino acids. V was trimmed by 5 bases and J by 2 bases, leaving 18 bases between them.